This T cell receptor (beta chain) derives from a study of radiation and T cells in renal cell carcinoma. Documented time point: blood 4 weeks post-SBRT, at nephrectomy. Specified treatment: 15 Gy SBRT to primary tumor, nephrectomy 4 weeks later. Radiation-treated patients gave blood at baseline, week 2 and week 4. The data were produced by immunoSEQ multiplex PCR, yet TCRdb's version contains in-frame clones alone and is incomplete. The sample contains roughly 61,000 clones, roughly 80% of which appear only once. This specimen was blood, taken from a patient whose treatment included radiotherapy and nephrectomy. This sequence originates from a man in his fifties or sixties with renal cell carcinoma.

CDR3 nucleotides: TGTGCCAGCAGTTACTCGTATCGACATGGCTACACCTTC. Translation: CASSYSYRHGYTF. This sequence joins TRBV6-6 and TRBJ1-2; D ambiguous. Germline V lookup: CDR1 MNHNY, CDR2 SVGAGI (reference sequence). The V end was cut by 0 bases, the J end by 6 bases, with 8 bases between. CDR3 length equals 13 residues.